This entry features one T cell receptor beta chain sequence. The clone's antigen remains unknown. One base away there is no much larger clone; base qualities are not given. The meaning of the sample's time point label: week 11, during vaccination. A 20-mer mutant IDH1 peptide at 300 micrograms in Montanide made up each vaccine dose, which was injected subcutaneously together with topical imiquimod. The donors had newly diagnosed IDH1-mutant astrocytomas of WHO grade 3 or 4 that showed loss of nuclear ATRX. The samples were drawn from NOA16, a multicentre, single-arm, open-label phase I trial in Germany that tested a mutant IDH1 peptide vaccine in humans for the first time. Genomic DNA for TCRB sequencing was extracted from EDTA blood using the DNeasy Blood and Tissue Kit. Libraries were made using the immunoSEQ multiplex PCR assay. The hsTCRB Kit was used according to the manufacturer's protocol to amplify rearranged TCR beta chain sequences. TCRB libraries were sequenced on an Illumina MiSeq. In the source study's methods: The kit vendor's proprietary platform handled demultiplexing, trimming and gene mapping. In its TCRdb copy, this immuneACCESS table keeps in-frame sequences only and misses some clones. Where compared with another copy, unresolved V genes explain less than half of these, and the others have no known cause. For V, J and clone size, that table is used; D and trimming come from the DNA. The sample profile shows roughly 130,000 clones; around three quarters of them were found once. The ten largest account for 5.5% of the sample.

The germline V gene encodes CDR1 SQVTM and CDR2 ANQGSEA. V gives up 3 bases and J gives up 1 base, and the segment between their germline ends measures 6 bases. From the cysteine through the phenylalanine, the CDR3 covers 12 amino acids. Left in the record is the CDR3 DNA by itself, 36 bases read in frame from the first base. This sample stems from a study of a mutant IDH1 vaccine in newly diagnosed glioma (dated by TCRdb to the early 2020s). General notes on the study: Eight vaccinations were administered to patients in weeks 1, 3, 5, 7, 11, 15, 19 and 23, corresponding to visits V03 through V10. In the chemotherapy-containing groups, vaccination started alongside temozolomide cycles, whereas in patients who had radiotherapy alone it started 4-6 weeks after radiotherapy. Of the approximately 32 treated patients, around 60% were male and 37.5% were female, and the mean age was approximately 41 years. Prior to enrollment, standard therapy consisting of radiotherapy alone, temozolomide alone, or radiochemotherapy with temozolomide had been administered to patients, with the combination being received by most patients. Peripheral blood was drawn at six visits: V03 (baseline), V05, V07, V10, V12 and V13. For exploratory analyses, 25 treated patients had longitudinal TCRB deep sequencing done wherever samples were available. Study-wide conclusions, independent of this receptor: Pseudoprogression seemed to be unrelated to changes in the top peripheral T cell clonotypes found by TCRB sequencing. Selection of PBMC samples for TCRB deep sequencing was based on availability. According to the authors, sample limitations meant that analyses of patient blood samples could not be reproduced. Vaccine-induced immune responses across multiple MHC alleles were detected in 93.3% of patients.

This specimen was PBMCs, taken from a glioma patient whose treatment included an IDH1 peptide vaccine. Here the chain combines TRBV29-1 and TRBJ1-1, with the D gene call left open. The clonotype was recovered from a man in his forties with glioma. Read as DNA, the sequence is TGCAGCGTTGATCCGTGGAACACTGAAGCTTTCTTT. It translates as CSVDPWNTEAFF.